Detailed here is one TCR beta chain. Antigen unknown. Per sample, extraction of total RNA gave at least 5.5 micrograms in every case. The germline V gene encodes CDR1 MNHNS and CDR2 SASEGT. The length of the CDR3 is 16 residues. V lost 2 bases and J lost 6; bases outside the gene matches: 8. This entry comes from a study of blood T cells in healthy people across ages. General study results and limits: Comparison with aged donors showed that long-lived donors had more naive CD4+ cells and higher diversity. Diversity estimates from one million T cells were considered underestimates. Significant beta diversity loss was already apparent by age approximately 38, declining roughly linearly.

Using a J-beta primer mix together with a sample-barcoded 5' primer, a second PCR was run for about 6 to 12 cycles. TCRdb re-called the 5' RACE reads with MiXCR, one entry per CDR3 protein. The sample lists about 1.5 million distinct CDR3 sequences, approximately 39% seen once, with roughly 3.7% in the top ten. The V call is TRBV6-1, the J call TRBJ2-1, with 9 bases fitting TRBD2. Source material: blood. This TCR was sampled from a woman aged 18-29 years in good health. The CDR3 protein is CASSEWARGGTNEQFF. The CDR3 bases are TGTGCCAGCAGTGAATGGGCGCGGGGGGGGACCAATGAGCAGTTCTTC.